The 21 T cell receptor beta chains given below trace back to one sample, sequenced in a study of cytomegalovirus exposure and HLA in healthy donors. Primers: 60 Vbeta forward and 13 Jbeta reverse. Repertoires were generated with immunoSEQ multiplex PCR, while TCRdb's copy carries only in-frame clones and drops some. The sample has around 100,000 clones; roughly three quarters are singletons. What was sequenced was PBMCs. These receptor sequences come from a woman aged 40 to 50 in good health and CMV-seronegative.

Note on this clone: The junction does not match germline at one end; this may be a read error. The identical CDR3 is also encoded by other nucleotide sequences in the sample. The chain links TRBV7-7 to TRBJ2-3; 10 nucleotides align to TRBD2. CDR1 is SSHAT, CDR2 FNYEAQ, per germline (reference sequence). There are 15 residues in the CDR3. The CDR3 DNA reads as TGCGCTAGCAGCCCTAGCGGGAGTAGCACAGATACGCAGTATTTT. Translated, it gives CASSPSGSSTDTQYF.

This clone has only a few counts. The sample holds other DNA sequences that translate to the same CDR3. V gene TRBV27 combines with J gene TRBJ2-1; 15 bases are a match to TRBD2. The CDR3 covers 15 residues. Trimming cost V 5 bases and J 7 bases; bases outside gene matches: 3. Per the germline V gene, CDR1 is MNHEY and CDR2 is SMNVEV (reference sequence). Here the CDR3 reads CASSPGTSGRNEQFF. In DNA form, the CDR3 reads TGTGCCAGCAGTCCCGGGACTAGCGGGAGGAATGAGCAGTTCTTC.

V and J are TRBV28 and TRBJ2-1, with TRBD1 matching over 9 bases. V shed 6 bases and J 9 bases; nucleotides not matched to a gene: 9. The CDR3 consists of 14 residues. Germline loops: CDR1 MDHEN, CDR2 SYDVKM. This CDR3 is CASSHGTGKAEQFF. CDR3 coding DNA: TGTGCCAGCAGCCACGGGACAGGGAAAGCTGAGCAGTTCTTC.

CDR3 amino acids: CSVDWDFGEQFF. The CDR3 coding sequence is TGCAGCGTTGACTGGGACTTCGGTGAGCAGTTCTTC. The chain recombines TRBV29-1 with TRBJ2-1; perhaps TRBD2 as D (6 bases). Germline-derived CDR1 and CDR2 are SQVTM and ANQGSEA. Between the trimmed V and J ends, which lost 3 bases and 9 bases, there was a span of 12 bases. The CDR3 is made up of 12 amino acids.

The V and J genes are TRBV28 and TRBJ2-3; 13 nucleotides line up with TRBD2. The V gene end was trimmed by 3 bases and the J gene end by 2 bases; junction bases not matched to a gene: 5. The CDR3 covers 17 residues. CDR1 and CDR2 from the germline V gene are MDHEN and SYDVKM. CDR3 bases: TGTGCCAGCAGTTTCCTCGGGACTAGCGGGATCACAGATACGCAGTATTTT. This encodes CASSFLGTSGITDTQYF.

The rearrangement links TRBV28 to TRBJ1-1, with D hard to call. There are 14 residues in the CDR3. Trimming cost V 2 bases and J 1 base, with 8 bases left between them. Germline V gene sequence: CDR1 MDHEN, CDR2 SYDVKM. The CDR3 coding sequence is TGTGCCAGCAGTTTAGGCGGGGAGAACACTGAAGCTTTCTTT. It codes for CASSLGGENTEAFF.

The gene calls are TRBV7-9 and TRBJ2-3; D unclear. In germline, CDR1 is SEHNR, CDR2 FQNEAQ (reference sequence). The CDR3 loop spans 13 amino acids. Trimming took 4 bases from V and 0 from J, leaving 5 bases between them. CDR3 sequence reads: CASSSVSTDTQYF. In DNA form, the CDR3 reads TGTGCCAGCAGCTCCGTTAGCACAGATACGCAGTATTTT.

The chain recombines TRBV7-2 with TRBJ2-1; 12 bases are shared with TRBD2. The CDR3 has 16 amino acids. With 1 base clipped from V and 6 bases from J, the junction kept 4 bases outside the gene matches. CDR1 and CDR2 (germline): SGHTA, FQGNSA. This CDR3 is CASSLVGTSGLNEQFF. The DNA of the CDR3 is TGTGCCAGCAGCTTAGTGGGGACTAGCGGGCTCAATGAGCAGTTCTTC.

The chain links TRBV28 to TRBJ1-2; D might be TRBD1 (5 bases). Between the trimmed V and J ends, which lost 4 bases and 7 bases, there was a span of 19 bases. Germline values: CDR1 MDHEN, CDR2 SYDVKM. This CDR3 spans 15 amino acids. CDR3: CASSSLPSGLGGYTF. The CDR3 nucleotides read TGTGCCAGCAGTTCCCTACCCTCAGGGCTGGGTGGCTACACCTTC.

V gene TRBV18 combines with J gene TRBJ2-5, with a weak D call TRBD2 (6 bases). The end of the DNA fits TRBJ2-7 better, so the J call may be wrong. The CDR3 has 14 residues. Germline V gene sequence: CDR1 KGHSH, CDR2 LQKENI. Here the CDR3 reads CASSPRGVTYEQYF. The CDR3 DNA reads TGTGCCAGCTCACCGCGGGGTGTTACCTACGAGCAGTACTTC.

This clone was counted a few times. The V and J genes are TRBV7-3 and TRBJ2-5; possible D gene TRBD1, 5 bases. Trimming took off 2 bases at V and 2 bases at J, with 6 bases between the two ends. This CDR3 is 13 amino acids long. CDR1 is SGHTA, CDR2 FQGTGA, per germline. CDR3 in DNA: TGTGCCAGCAGCTTAGACAGACAAGAGACCCAGTACTTC. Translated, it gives CASSLDRQETQYF.

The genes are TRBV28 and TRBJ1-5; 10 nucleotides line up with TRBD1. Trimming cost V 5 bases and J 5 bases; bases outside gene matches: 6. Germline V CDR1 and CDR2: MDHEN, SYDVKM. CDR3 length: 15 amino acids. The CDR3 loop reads CASSPTGTGDQPQHF. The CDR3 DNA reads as TGTGCCAGCAGTCCGACCGGGACAGGGGATCAGCCCCAGCATTTT.

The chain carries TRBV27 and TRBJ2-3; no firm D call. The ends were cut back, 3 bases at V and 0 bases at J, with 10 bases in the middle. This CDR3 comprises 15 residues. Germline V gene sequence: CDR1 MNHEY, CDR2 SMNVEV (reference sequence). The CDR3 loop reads CASSLGFGSTDTQYF. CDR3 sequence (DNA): TGTGCCAGCAGTTTGGGCTTTGGGAGCACAGATACGCAGTATTTT.

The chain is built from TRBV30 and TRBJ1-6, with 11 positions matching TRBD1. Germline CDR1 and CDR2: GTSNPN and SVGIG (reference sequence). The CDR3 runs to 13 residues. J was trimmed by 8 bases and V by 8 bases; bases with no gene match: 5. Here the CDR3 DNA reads TGTGCCAGTGAGGGACAGGGGGATTCACCCCTCCACTTT. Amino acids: CASEGQGDSPLHF.

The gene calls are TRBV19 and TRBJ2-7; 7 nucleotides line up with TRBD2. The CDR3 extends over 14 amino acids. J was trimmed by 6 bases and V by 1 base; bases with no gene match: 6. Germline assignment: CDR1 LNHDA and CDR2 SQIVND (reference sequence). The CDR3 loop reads CASSIAGGGPEQYF. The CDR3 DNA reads TGTGCCAGTAGTATAGCGGGAGGAGGCCCCGAGCAGTACTTC.

The CDR3 DNA is TGTGCCAGCAGCCCTGGACGGGACTACGAGCAGTACTTC. Translating it yields CASSPGRDYEQYF. This sequence joins TRBV13 and TRBJ2-7; D may be TRBD2 (5 bases). Trimming took 5 bases from V and 3 from J, leaving 11 bases between them. Germline V gene lookup returns CDR1 PRHDT and CDR2 FYEKMQ (reference sequence). The CDR3 covers 13 residues.

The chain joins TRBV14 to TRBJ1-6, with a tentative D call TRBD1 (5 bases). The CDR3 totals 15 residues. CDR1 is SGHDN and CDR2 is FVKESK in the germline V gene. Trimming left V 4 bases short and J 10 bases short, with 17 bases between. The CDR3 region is CASSRRQGGRSPLHF. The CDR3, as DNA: TGTGCCAGCAGCCGACGGCAGGGAGGAAGATCACCCCTCCACTTT.

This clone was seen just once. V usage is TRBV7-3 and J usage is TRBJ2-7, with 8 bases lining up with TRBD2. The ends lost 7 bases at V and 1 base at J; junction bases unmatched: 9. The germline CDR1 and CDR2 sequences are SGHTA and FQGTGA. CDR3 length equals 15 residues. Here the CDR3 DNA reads TGTGCCAGCACCCTTAGTTTAGCGGGGTCCTACGAGCAGTACTTC. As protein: CASTLSLAGSYEQYF.

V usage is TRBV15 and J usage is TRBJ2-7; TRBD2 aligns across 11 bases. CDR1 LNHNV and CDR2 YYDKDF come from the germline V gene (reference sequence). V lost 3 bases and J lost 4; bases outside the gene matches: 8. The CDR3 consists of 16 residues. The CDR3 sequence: CATSRSGTSGKYEQYF. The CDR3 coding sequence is TGTGCCACCAGCAGGTCCGGGACTAGCGGAAAATACGAGCAGTACTTC.

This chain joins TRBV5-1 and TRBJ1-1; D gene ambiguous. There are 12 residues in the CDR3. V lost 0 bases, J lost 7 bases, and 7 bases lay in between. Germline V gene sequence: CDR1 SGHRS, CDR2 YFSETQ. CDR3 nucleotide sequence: TGCGCCAGCAGCTTGGCGGGAGGTGAAGCTTTCTTT. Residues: CASSLAGGEAFF.

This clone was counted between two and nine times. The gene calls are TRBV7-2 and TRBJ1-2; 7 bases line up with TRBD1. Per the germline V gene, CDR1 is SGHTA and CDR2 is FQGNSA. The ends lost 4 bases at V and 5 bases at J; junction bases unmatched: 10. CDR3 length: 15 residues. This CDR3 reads CASSYATGVGYGYTF. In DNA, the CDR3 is TGTGCCAGCAGCTATGCCACAGGGGTGGGGTATGGCTACACCTTC.